The 9 T cell receptor beta chains in this list originate from one sample, sequenced in a study of neurological immune-mediated disorders. As for time point: longitudinal time-point 3. TCRdb used MiXCR to reprocess the 5' RACE reads, holding one entry per CDR3 protein. The data show roughly 100,000 distinct CDR3 sequences, approximately 11% seen once. Source material: PBMCs. All receptors derive from a female donor with HTLV-1-associated myelopathy (HAM/TSP).

The table lists this clonotype with a few counts. The V and J genes are TRBV30 and TRBJ1-6; unclear D gene. Deletions cut 5 bases from V and 5 bases from J, with 10 bases between. The CDR3 has 13 amino acids. In germline, CDR1 is GTSNPN, CDR2 SVGIG (reference sequence). CDR3 nucleotides: TGTGCCTGGGCAGCAGGTGATAATTCACCCCTCCACTTT. Translated, it gives CAWAAGDNSPLHF.

The sample holds many counts of this clonotype. The V call is TRBV14, the J call TRBJ2-5; TRBD2 might be the D (5 bases). The CDR3 has 15 residues. V shed 2 bases and J shed 1 base, with 11 bases lying between them. The germline V gene encodes CDR1 SGHDN and CDR2 FVKESK. CDR3 sequence reads: CASSQLGSGQETQYF. In nucleotides, the CDR3 is TGTGCCAGCAGCCAATTGGGGAGCGGCCAAGAGACCCAGTACTTC.

This clonotype has a count of ten or more. The V gene is TRBV5-1, the J gene TRBJ2-7; no clear D gene. The CDR3 loop spans 13 amino acids. V lost 0 bases and J lost 4, with 8 bases in between. The V gene's germline CDR1 is SGHRS and CDR2 YFSETQ. In DNA form, the CDR3 reads TGCGCCAGCAGCTTGGCCACAACTTACGAGCAGTACTTC. Its translation: CASSLATTYEQYF.

This clonotype was counted at least ten times. This chain uses TRBV20-1 with TRBJ1-2; TRBD1 aligns across 8 bases. Germline CDR1 and CDR2: DFQATT and SNEGSKA (reference sequence). This CDR3 contains 13 residues. The V and J ends lost 6 bases and 4 bases, in that order; junction bases with no gene match: 7. CDR3 DNA sequence: TGCAGTGCGCTTGACAGGGGACGCTATGGCTACACCTTC. Translated: CSALDRGRYGYTF.

Many counts were recorded for this clonotype. The chain employs TRBV12-3 or TRBV12-4 and TRBJ2-3; the match to TRBD2 covers 12 bases. J lost 1 base, V lost 6 bases, and 11 bases had no gene match. The CDR3 contains 18 residues. CDR3 residues: CASSTTSGGYRGTDTQYF. CDR3 DNA sequence: TGTGCCAGCAGCACGACTAGCGGGGGATACCGGGGCACAGATACGCAGTATTTT.

This clonotype has a count of ten or more. V usage is TRBV11-2 and J usage is TRBJ2-1; 7 bases agree with TRBD1. Trimming removed 2 bases from V and 10 bases from J; junction bases left unmatched: 11. This CDR3 has 15 residues. Germline V gene sequence: CDR1 SGHAT, CDR2 FQNNGV. This chain's CDR3 is CASSLQGQSGGEQFF. As DNA, the CDR3 is TGTGCCAGCAGCTTACAGGGACAGTCTGGTGGGGAGCAGTTCTTC.

The table lists this clonotype with many counts. The chain links TRBV2 to TRBJ1-4; 7 positions agree with TRBD1. Germline-derived CDR1 and CDR2 are SNHLY and FYNNEI. The junction had 4 bases not matched to a gene; V was cut back by 6 bases and J by 6 bases. The CDR3 is 13 residues long. CDR3 sequence: CASRGQIYEKLFF. The DNA of the CDR3 is TGTGCCAGCAGGGGACAGATTTATGAAAAACTGTTTTTT. Using reference TRBV2 and TRBJ1-4 for the parts outside the CDR3, the full variable domain is EPEVTQTPSHQVTQMGQEVILRCVPISNHLYFYWYRQILGQKVEFLVSFYNNEISEKSEIFDDQFSVERPDGSNFTLKIRSTKLEDSAMYFCASRGQIYEKLFFGSGTQLSVL.

On this clonotype: The junction departs from germline at one end; a sequencing error may be responsible. This chain uses TRBV15 with TRBJ2-3; D tentatively fits TRBD1 or TRBD2 (6 bases each). Per the germline V gene, CDR1 is LNHNV and CDR2 is YYDKDF (reference sequence). CDR3 size: 18 residues. CDR3 in amino acids: CATSSPNLYPTGADTQYF. As DNA, the CDR3 is TGTGCTACCAGCAGTCCGAACCTGTACCCCACGGGGGCAGATACTCAGTATTTT.

This clonotype was seen repeatedly, ten times or more. The chain uses TRBV7-8 and TRBJ1-1; D uncertain. This CDR3 is 14 amino acids long. Trimming pared 5 bases from V and 4 bases from J, leaving 14 bases between. CDR1 is SGHVS and CDR2 is FQNEAQ in the germline V gene. CDR3 DNA: TGTGCCAGCAGCCCCCCCCGCACAACCACTGAAGCTTTCTTT. It yields the protein CASSPPRTTTEAFF.